This TCR beta chain was obtained from a study of cytomegalovirus exposure and HLA in healthy donors. In the case of this clone: The target antigen is unknown.

This CDR3 is built from 18 residues. Germline CDR1 reads MDHEN; CDR2 reads SYDVKM. Trimming took 5 bases from V and 2 from J; bases not matched to a gene: 10. PCR involved 60 Vbeta and 13 Jbeta primers. The table came from immunoSEQ multiplex PCR; TCRdb's copy has only in-frame clones and leaves some out. This sample carries 150,000 or so clones, over 60% of them seen once, and the ten largest clones take about 1.7%. General study points: Cytomegalovirus-associated status was assigned to about 180 TCR beta chains.

The receptor's source is a female donor in good health and CMV-seronegative. The material sequenced was PBMCs. The chain links TRBV28 to TRBJ2-2, with 11 bases matching TRBD2. The CDR3 reads CASSPLAGEPKNTGELFF. CDR3 DNA sequence: TGTGCCAGCAGTCCACTAGCGGGAGAGCCGAAAAACACCGGGGAGCTGTTTTTT.